Detailed here is one T cell receptor (beta chain). The data are from a study of T-cell memory formation after mild COVID-19. The CDR3 contains 15 residues. Germline trimming cut 0 bases from V and 4 bases from J; bases unmatched to any gene: 0. The germline gives CDR1 SEHNR, CDR2 FQNEAQ (reference sequence). TCRdb ran MiXCR on the 5' RACE reads and lists one entry per CDR3 protein. The profile shows 400,000 to 450,000 distinct CDR3 sequences, approximately 19% of them singletons. Sequenced sample: PBMCs or a T cell subset sorted from them (not recorded which). This receptor was obtained from a man aged 18 to 30 who had mild COVID-19 (a few samples of this study predate the infection). Cell type and time point are not known. This chain links TRBV7-9 with TRBJ2-3; 11 bases match TRBD2. The CDR3 nucleotides read TGTGCCAGCAGCTTAGCGGGACTAGCGGCAGATACGCAGTATTTT. Protein: CASSLAGLAADTQYF.